The source of this T cell receptor (beta chain) is a study of T-cell memory formation after mild COVID-19. Study details: TCR clusters mostly belonged to single donors.

A word on this clonotype: What it recognizes is unknown.

Amplification by 5'RACE using constant-segment primers produced TCR alpha and TCR beta cDNA libraries that carried sample barcodes and UMIs. TCRdb ran MiXCR on the 5' RACE reads and lists one entry per CDR3 protein. The sample gives roughly 200,000 distinct CDR3 sequences, 20% to 25% of which show up once; 20% to 25% is in the top ten. Study-level results: Cross-reactive memory seemingly joined, as some responding clones were found in pre-infection memory. Clones that contracted clustered mainly in CM and EM if CD4+ and in EMRA if CD8+.

The source of this sequence is an adult woman who had mild COVID-19 (a few samples of this study predate the infection). Cell type and time point are not known. Specimen: PBMCs or a T cell subset sorted from them (not recorded which).

In nucleotides, the CDR3 is TGTGCCAGCAGCTTAAGACTCTCCACCGGGGAGCTGTTTTTT. Protein: CASSLRLSTGELFF. The chain combines TRBV7-6 with TRBJ2-2; no firm D call. Trimming removed 2 bases from V and 4 bases from J, with 8 bases in between. Germline CDR1 and CDR2: SGHVS and FNYEAQ. The CDR3 contains 14 residues.